This record looks at one T cell receptor beta chain sequence and its context. TCRdb's table, derived via immunoSEQ multiplex PCR, lists solely in-frame clones and lacks some. There are approximately 73,000 clones in the sample; more than 75% occur only once, and approximately 1.9% lies in the top ten. The data are from a study of blood T cell repertoires in COVID-19. V gave up 7 bases and J gave up 1 base; unmatched junction bases: 12. CDR1 and CDR2 from the germline V gene are MDHEN and SYDVKM. The CDR3 runs to 16 residues. This chain connects TRBV28 to TRBJ1-1; TRBD1 aligns across 7 bases. The material sequenced was peripheral blood. The receptor comes from a woman aged 55-70 years with acute or convalescent COVID-19. The CDR3 reads CASTSSGQAGNTEAFF. CDR3 nucleotides: TGTGCCAGCACCAGTTCAGGACAGGCGGGGAACACTGAAGCTTTCTTT.